The 19 T cell receptor beta chains listed next were all sequenced from one sample in a study of shared clonotypes between healthy human individuals. Method: immunoSEQ multiplex PCR; TCRdb's copy keeps in-frame clones and lacks some. Of over a million clones detected, more than 75% appear once; the ten largest clones hold roughly 0.61%. The sequenced sample consisted of memory CD4+ T cells from PBMCs. Documented subset: CD45RA-negative fraction. These receptors all stem from a man younger than 35 in good health. Some clones in this sample may be carry-over from other donors' samples.

In its sample, this clone was seen many times. The chain employs TRBV2 and TRBJ2-7; weak D call: TRBD2 (6 bases). Per the germline V gene, CDR1 is SNHLY and CDR2 is FYNNEI. Deletions cut 1 base from V and 3 bases from J, with 10 bases between. This CDR3 region has 14 residues. The CDR3 DNA is TGTGCCAGCAGTGAAGGGAATAGCGGCTACGAGCAGTACTTC. Encoded protein: CASSEGNSGYEQYF.

This clone has only one observation. The chain couples TRBV30 to TRBJ1-6, with D maybe TRBD1 (6 bases). Trimming stripped 1 base from V and 7 bases from J, with 11 bases between. This CDR3 spans 14 amino acids. The germline V gene has CDR1 GTSNPN and CDR2 SVGIG (reference sequence). The CDR3 loop reads CAWSAQGGNSPLHF. DNA of the CDR3: TGTGCCTGGAGTGCACAGGGAGGCAATTCACCCCTCCACTTT.

Remarks on this clone: Other DNA sequences in the sample encode the same CDR3. The V gene is TRBV5-1, the J gene TRBJ2-1; TRBD1 matches 9 bases. This CDR3 has 14 residues. V shed 4 bases and J 2 bases; nucleotides not matched to a gene: 1. Germline values: CDR1 SGHRS, CDR2 YFSETQ. The CDR3 DNA reads TGCGCCAGCAGCCGGGACAGGGCCTACAATGAGCAGTTCTTC. The encoded protein is CASSRDRAYNEQFF.

This clone was counted a single time. V gene TRBV6-5 combines with J gene TRBJ1-3; D perhaps matches TRBD1 (5 bases). Between the trimmed V and J ends, which lost 6 bases and 4 bases, there was a span of 7 bases. The CDR3 consists of 12 residues. Germline lookup yields CDR1 MNHEY and CDR2 SVGAGI. This chain's CDR3 is CASRGDGNTIYF. Written as DNA, the CDR3 is TGTGCCAGCAGGGGGGACGGAAACACCATATATTTT.

This clone was seen at least ten times. The chain couples TRBV2 to TRBJ2-5, with 7 bases that match TRBD1. The J segment lost 2 bases and the V segment lost 10 bases, leaving 7 bases of the junction unmatched. This CDR3 spans 13 amino acids. From germline, CDR1 is SNHLY and CDR2 FYNNEI. CDR3 coding DNA: TGTGCCACCCTGAGGGGACAGCAAGAGACCCAGTACTTC. Translating gives CATLRGQQETQYF.

The rearrangement uses TRBV6-1 and TRBJ1-1; D is unresolved. Germline-derived CDR1 and CDR2 are MNHNS and SASEGT. The V end lost 1 base, the J end lost 4 bases, and 7 bases lay between the germline ends. The CDR3 length is 13 residues. For the CDR3, the DNA is TGTGCCAGCAGTGAAGGTAGGGCCACTGAAGCTTTCTTT. Translation gives CASSEGRATEAFF.

CDR3 protein: CASSFPGLAGAETQYF. The CDR3 nucleotides are TGTGCCAGCAGTTTCCCGGGACTAGCGGGAGCAGAGACCCAGTACTTC. The J gene is TRBJ2-5, the V gene TRBV28, with TRBD2 matching 14 bases. With 3 bases clipped from V and 4 bases from J, the junction kept 4 bases outside the gene matches. CDR1 and CDR2 from the germline V gene are MDHEN and SYDVKM. This CDR3 spans 16 amino acids.

This chain uses TRBV5-1 with TRBJ1-5; D possibly corresponds to TRBD1 (6 bases). Germline assignment: CDR1 SGHRS and CDR2 YFSETQ. V was clipped by 3 bases and J by 3 bases, with 13 bases between them. CDR3 length: 15 amino acids. The CDR3 nucleotides are TGCGCCAGCAGCTCTGAGGGGGGGACCAATCAGCCCCAGCATTTT. Its protein product is CASSSEGGTNQPQHF.

This chain uses TRBV5-1 with TRBJ2-7; D remains unclear. Germline loops: CDR1 SGHRS, CDR2 YFSETQ. V lost 0 bases and J 2 bases, leaving 12 bases between the germline ends. The CDR3 sequence is 15 residues long. The CDR3 DNA reads TGCGCCAGCAGCTTGGCGGGCAGGCAAACCTACGAGCAGTACTTC. Translated, it gives CASSLAGRQTYEQYF. The variable domain in full, with the rest retrieved from reference TRBV5-1 and TRBJ2-7, is KAGVTQTPRYLIKTRGQQVTLSCSPISGHRSVSWYQQTPGQGLQFLFEYFSETQRNKGNFPGRFSGRQFSNSRSEMNVSTLELGDSALYLCASSLAGRQTYEQYFGPGTRLTVT.

Note on this clone: This sequence may be a read error, since a much larger clone differs from it by one base. V is TRBV14 and J is TRBJ2-7; no clear D. The CDR3 extends over 11 amino acids. V was shortened by 5 bases and J by 3 bases, with 5 bases between the two germline ends. Germline V lookup: CDR1 SGHDN, CDR2 FVKESK. CDR3 sequence (DNA): TGTGCCAGCAGCAAGTACTACGAGCAGTACTTC. Its translation is CASSKYYEQYF.

This clone showed up just once. V gene TRBV7-2 combines with J gene TRBJ2-7, with 9 bases that match TRBD1. J was trimmed by 4 bases and V by 1 base; bases with no gene match: 2. The germline V gene encodes CDR1 SGHTA and CDR2 FQGNSA. The length of the CDR3 is 14 residues. The chain's CDR3 is CASSLGTGVYEQYF. The CDR3 DNA reads as TGTGCCAGCAGCTTAGGGACAGGGGTTTACGAGCAGTACTTC.

J is TRBJ2-3 and V is TRBV27, with D hard to call. Germline V CDR1 and CDR2: MNHEY, SMNVEV (reference sequence). V lost 5 bases and J 6 bases, leaving 9 bases between the germline ends. The CDR3 covers 12 residues. DNA of the CDR3: TGTGCCAGCAGTCCCTACGGGGATACGCAGTATTTT. Translation gives CASSPYGDTQYF.

The V gene is TRBV7-3, the J gene TRBJ2-3, with D uncertain. The germline gives CDR1 SGHTA, CDR2 FQGTGA. The CDR3 spans 15 residues. Deletions cut 2 bases from V and 3 bases from J, with 12 bases between. The CDR3 DNA reads as TGTGCCAGCAGCTTATCCCGGACCGGGACAGATACGCAGTATTTT. Its translation is CASSLSRTGTDTQYF. The variable domain in full, completed from reference TRBV7-3 and TRBJ2-3, reads GAGVSQTPSNKVTEKGKYVELRCDPISGHTALYWYRQSLGQGPEFLIYFQGTGAADDSGLPNDRFFAVRPEGSVSTLKIQRTERGDSAVYLCASSLSRTGTDTQYFGPGTRLTVL.

The chain combines TRBV6-4 with TRBJ2-5; 8 nucleotides line up with TRBD2. The assigned J gene may be wrong: the sequence end matches TRBJ2-7 better. The CDR3 contains 19 residues. The germline V gene encodes CDR1 MRHNA and CDR2 SNTAGT. In DNA, the CDR3 is TGTGCCAGCGCCCGGGGGGGTACCAAGCGGGTGCTACCCTCCTACGAGCAGTACTTC. Protein product: CASARGGTKRVLPSYEQYF.

On this clone: The junction shows a germline mismatch at one end, possibly a read error. This sequence joins TRBV29-1 and TRBJ2-2; 11 bases fit TRBD1. CDR1 and CDR2 from the germline V gene are SQVTM and ANQGSEA. The CDR3 is 15 amino acids. CDR3 sequence (DNA): TGCAGCGTCCGAGGGGACAGGGGGAACGCCGGGGAGCTGTTTTTT. This translates into CSVRGDRGNAGELFF.

The chain links TRBV28 to TRBJ1-2; 7 bases map to TRBD1. CDR3 size: 11 residues. J lost 4 bases, V lost 7 bases, and 0 bases had no gene match. Germline V gives CDR1 MDHEN, CDR2 SYDVKM. The DNA for the CDR3 is TGTGCCAGCACAGGGGGCTATGGCTACACCTTC. It encodes CASTGGYGYTF.

The chain links TRBV5-6 to TRBJ2-1, with TRBD2 matching over 7 bases. The CDR3 runs to 15 residues. V was pared by 0 bases and J by 4 bases, with 4 bases of the junction left unmatched. Germline CDR1 is SGHDT and CDR2 is YYEEEE. The CDR3 DNA reads TGTGCCAGCAGCTTGGTTCCAGCGGGGTACAATGAGCAGTTCTTC. This sequence encodes CASSLVPAGYNEQFF.

This clone was detected a few times. V gene TRBV7-9 combines with J gene TRBJ1-2; 8 nucleotides align to TRBD1. Germline CDR1 and CDR2: SEHNR and FQNEAQ (reference sequence). The CDR3 has 17 residues. With V trimmed by 1 base and J by 5 bases, 12 bases remained unmatched. The CDR3 DNA sequence: TGTGCCAGCAGCTTAGGGACAGGGAATATCGTAGAGTATGGCTACACCTTC. Protein sequence: CASSLGTGNIVEYGYTF.

This sequence joins TRBV6-5 and TRBJ2-2, with D maybe TRBD1 (5 bases). From germline, CDR1 is MNHEY and CDR2 SVGAGI. V was shortened by 5 bases and J by 1 base, with 5 bases between the two germline ends. The CDR3 totals 13 residues. CDR3 protein: CASSGQNTGELFF. The CDR3 DNA reads as TGTGCCAGCAGTGGACAGAACACCGGGGAGCTGTTTTTT.